A selection of T cell receptor beta chains follows, all from one sample in a study of cytotoxic CD8 clonotypes in ibrutinib-treated CLL. Data came from immunoSEQ multiplex PCR; TCRdb stores just in-frame clones and leaves some out. The data contain about 21,000 clones, 74% of them seen just once; the ten biggest clones take up about 28%. The source was PBMCs, collected before ibrutinib treatment. The receptor set was obtained from a human donor with chronic lymphocytic leukemia. The CDR3 runs from the conserved cysteine through the conserved F or W. The order of the fields is CDR3 protein, CDR3 DNA, V gene, D gene, clone size, J gene. The D gene is left open where the match is weak. Some rows have no size entry. The others give once, few or many, or a class for an expanded clone.

CDR3 protein: CASRAGWGNTEAFF; CDR3 DNA: TGCGCCAGCAGGGCGGGATGGGGGAACACTGAAGCTTTCTTT; V gene: TRBV5-1; D gene: -; clone size: -; J gene: TRBJ1-1
CDR3 protein: CASSLTGGHHEQYF; CDR3 DNA: TGCGCCAGCAGCTTGACAGGGGGTCACCACGAGCAGTACTTC; V gene: TRBV5-1; D gene: TRBD1; clone size: once; J gene: TRBJ2-7
CDR3 protein: CASSLVGGLYEQYF; CDR3 DNA: TGCGCCAGCAGCTTGGTTGGGGGGCTCTACGAGCAGTACTTC; V gene: TRBV5-1; D gene: -; clone size: few; J gene: TRBJ2-7
CDR3 protein: CASSVDLGRQERSYNEQFF; CDR3 DNA: TGTGCCAGCAGCGTAGACTTAGGGCGACAGGAACGCTCCTACAATGAGCAGTTCTTC; V gene: TRBV9; D gene: -; clone size: -; J gene: TRBJ2-1
CDR3 protein: CASRRAGTTYNEQFF; CDR3 DNA: TGTGCCAGCAGACGGGCCGGGACTACCTACAATGAGCAGTTCTTC; V gene: TRBV2; D gene: TRBD2; clone size: -; J gene: TRBJ2-1
CDR3 protein: CASSRRDRVEGEQYF; CDR3 DNA: TGTGCCAGCAGCCGCCGGGACAGGGTCGAGGGCGAGCAGTACTTC; V gene: TRBV7-2; D gene: TRBD1; clone size: -; J gene: TRBJ2-7
CDR3 protein: CASSLERTSGSYEQYF; CDR3 DNA: TGTGCCAGCAGCTTAGAAAGGACTAGCGGGAGCTACGAGCAGTACTTC; V gene: TRBV7-2; D gene: TRBD2; clone size: -; J gene: TRBJ2-7
CDR3 protein: CASSTSGGQDTQYF; CDR3 DNA: TGCGCCAGCAGTACTAGCGGGGGTCAGGATACGCAGTATTTT; V gene: TRBV10-1; D gene: TRBD2; clone size: -; J gene: TRBJ2-3
CDR3 protein: CASSPHRRGQGATNEKLFF; CDR3 DNA: TGTGCCAGCTCACCACACCGTCGAGGACAGGGGGCAACTAATGAAAAACTGTTTTTT; V gene: TRBV18; D gene: TRBD1; clone size: once; J gene: TRBJ1-4
CDR3 protein: CASSIRAGVFHEQFF; CDR3 DNA: TGTGCCAGTAGTATACGGGCGGGAGTGTTCCATGAGCAGTTCTTC; V gene: TRBV19; D gene: TRBD2; clone size: -; J gene: TRBJ2-1
CDR3 protein: CSVENRDYEQYF; CDR3 DNA: TGCAGCGTTGAAAATAGGGACTACGAGCAGTACTTC; V gene: TRBV29-1; D gene: -; clone size: -; J gene: TRBJ2-7
CDR3 protein: CASMGKERIYEQYF; CDR3 DNA: TGTGCCAGCATGGGGAAGGAGCGGATCTACGAGCAGTACTTC; V gene: TRBV21-1; D gene: -; clone size: once; J gene: TRBJ2-7
CDR3 protein: CASSYFGQGLNQPQHF; CDR3 DNA: TGTGCCAGCAGTTACTTTGGACAGGGGCTCAATCAGCCCCAGCATTTT; V gene: TRBV6-6; D gene: TRBD1; clone size: -; J gene: TRBJ1-5
CDR3 protein: CASSPGQGAVYEQYF; CDR3 DNA: TGTGCCAGCAGCCCGGGACAGGGGGCGGTGTACGAGCAGTACTTC; V gene: TRBV7-2; D gene: TRBD1; clone size: -; J gene: TRBJ2-7
CDR3 protein: CASSLTWEQYF; CDR3 DNA: TGTGCCAGCAGTCTAACTTGGGAGCAGTACTTC; V gene: TRBV2; D gene: -; clone size: -; J gene: TRBJ2-7
CDR3 protein: CASSQDLVDRRNQPQHF; CDR3 DNA: TGCGCCAGCAGCCAAGATCTCGTGGACAGACGCAATCAGCCCCAGCATTTT; V gene: TRBV4-3; D gene: -; clone size: -; J gene: TRBJ1-5
CDR3 protein: CASSRSLATTYNEQFF; CDR3 DNA: TGTGCCAGCAGCCGGTCCTTAGCGACTACCTACAATGAGCAGTTCTTC; V gene: TRBV27; D gene: -; clone size: -; J gene: TRBJ2-1
CDR3 protein: CASTRRTPGYTF; CDR3 DNA: TGTGCCAGCACCAGACGGACACCGGGCTACACCTTC; V gene: TRBV5-8; D gene: -; clone size: -; J gene: TRBJ1-2
CDR3 protein: CASSSGYSYEQYF; CDR3 DNA: TGTGCCAGCAGCTCAGGCTACTCCTACGAGCAGTACTTC; V gene: TRBV11-3; D gene: -; clone size: few; J gene: TRBJ2-7
CDR3 protein: CASSLGRDQPQHF; CDR3 DNA: TGTGCCAGCAGCTTGGGGAGGGATCAGCCCCAGCATTTT; V gene: TRBV5-4; D gene: -; clone size: -; J gene: TRBJ1-5
CDR3 protein: CASWGTGELFF; CDR3 DNA: TGTGCCAGCTGGGGGACCGGGGAGCTGTTTTTT; V gene: TRBV6-1; D gene: -; clone size: once; J gene: TRBJ2-2
CDR3 protein: CAANPPGRAGNTEAFF; CDR3 DNA: TGTGCAGCAAATCCTCCCGGACGGGCGGGGAACACTGAAGCTTTCTTT; V gene: TRBV28; D gene: -; clone size: -; J gene: TRBJ1-1
CDR3 protein: CASSPGPGELFF; CDR3 DNA: TGTGCCAGCAGCCCAGGGCCCGGGGAGCTGTTTTTT; V gene: TRBV6-5; D gene: -; clone size: once; J gene: TRBJ2-2
CDR3 protein: CASSPWSEETQYF; CDR3 DNA: TGTGCCAGCAGTCCCTGGTCCGAAGAGACCCAGTACTTC; V gene: TRBV6-5; D gene: -; clone size: few; J gene: TRBJ2-5
CDR3 protein: CASNQAGAYEQYF; CDR3 DNA: TGTGCCAGCAACCAAGCGGGAGCCTACGAGCAGTACTTC; V gene: TRBV6-1; D gene: TRBD2; clone size: -; J gene: TRBJ2-7
CDR3 protein: CACDPPGLATGEQFF; CDR3 DNA: TGTGCCTGTGATCCCCCGGGACTAGCTACTGGTGAGCAGTTCTTC; V gene: TRBV30; D gene: TRBD2; clone size: once; J gene: TRBJ2-1
CDR3 protein: CATSRDSGRGAKNIQYF; CDR3 DNA: TGTGCCACCAGCAGAGATAGCGGGAGGGGAGCCAAAAACATTCAGTACTTC; V gene: TRBV15; D gene: TRBD2; clone size: -; J gene: TRBJ2-4
CDR3 protein: CASSLTRANYGYTF; CDR3 DNA: TGTGCCAGCAGCTTGACCAGGGCGAACTATGGCTACACCTTC; V gene: TRBV7-2; D gene: -; clone size: few; J gene: TRBJ1-2
CDR3 protein: CASSFFRGGNEQYF; CDR3 DNA: TGTGCCAGCAGTTTTTTTAGAGGGGGGAACGAGCAGTACTTC; V gene: TRBV28; D gene: -; clone size: few; J gene: TRBJ2-7
CDR3 protein: CASSIARTGDRAFF; CDR3 DNA: TGTGCCAGTAGTATAGCCCGGACAGGGGATCGAGCTTTCTTT; V gene: TRBV19; D gene: TRBD1; clone size: -; J gene: TRBJ1-1
CDR3 protein: CASSLPGQKSGYTF; CDR3 DNA: TGTGCCAGCAGCTTGCCGGGACAAAAAAGTGGCTACACCTTC; V gene: TRBV5-4; D gene: -; clone size: -; J gene: TRBJ1-2
CDR3 protein: CAISVSGTPPEQYF; CDR3 DNA: TGTGCCATCAGTGTCTCCGGGACTCCTCCTGAGCAGTACTTC; V gene: TRBV10-3; D gene: -; clone size: -; J gene: TRBJ2-7
CDR3 protein: CATSRVLAGRTDTQYF; CDR3 DNA: TGTGCCACCAGCAGAGTGCTAGCGGGAAGGACAGATACGCAGTATTTT; V gene: TRBV15; D gene: TRBD2; clone size: -; J gene: TRBJ2-3
CDR3 protein: CASSLGNTGELFF; CDR3 DNA: TGTGCCAGCAGCTTAGGGAACACCGGGGAGCTGTTTTTT; V gene: TRBV7-7; D gene: -; clone size: -; J gene: TRBJ2-2
CDR3 protein: CSVPRNHEQYF; CDR3 DNA: TGCAGTGTCCCGAGAAACCACGAGCAGTACTTC; V gene: TRBV20-1; D gene: -; clone size: -; J gene: TRBJ2-7
CDR3 protein: CASSQARSLTGRRANEKLFF; CDR3 DNA: TGCGCCAGCAGCCAGGCCCGTTCACTGACAGGGCGCAGGGCTAATGAAAAACTGTTTTTT; V gene: TRBV4-3; D gene: TRBD1; clone size: once; J gene: TRBJ1-4
CDR3 protein: CASSQVSGSQAGELFF; CDR3 DNA: TGCGCCAGCAGCCAAGTAAGCGGGAGTCAGGCCGGGGAGCTGTTTTTT; V gene: TRBV4-1; D gene: TRBD2; clone size: few; J gene: TRBJ2-2
CDR3 protein: CATSSRLDRNTEAFF; CDR3 DNA: TGTGCCACCAGCTCCCGCCTGGACAGGAACACTGAAGCTTTCTTT; V gene: TRBV15; D gene: -; clone size: -; J gene: TRBJ1-1
CDR3 protein: CASSEWLDPPYF; CDR3 DNA: TGTGCCAGCAGTGAATGGCTGGACCCCCCGTATTTT; V gene: TRBV25-1; D gene: -; clone size: -; J gene: TRBJ2-3
CDR3 protein: CAWTGQFQETQYF; CDR3 DNA: TGTGCCTGGACCGGACAGTTCCAAGAGACCCAGTACTTC; V gene: TRBV30; D gene: -; clone size: -; J gene: TRBJ2-5
CDR3 protein: CASSQTPANYGYTF; CDR3 DNA: TGCGCCAGCTCCCAAACCCCAGCTAACTATGGCTACACCTTC; V gene: TRBV4-1; D gene: -; clone size: -; J gene: TRBJ1-2